This record looks at one T cell receptor (beta chain) sequence and its context. Its antigen is currently unknown. These data come from a study of T-cell memory formation after mild COVID-19. General study findings and limits: CD4+ contracting clones were found mainly in CM and EM, and CD8+ ones in EMRA. Clones that contracted from day 15 to 85 were balanced CD4/CD8, while later expanders leaned CD4+.

Researchers used 5'RACE with constant-segment primers to make TCR alpha and TCR beta cDNA libraries that carry sample barcodes and UMIs. TCRdb re-derived calls from the 5' RACE reads in MiXCR, one entry per CDR3 protein. This table has around 500,000 distinct CDR3 sequences, 15% to 20% appearing once. V gave up 5 bases and J gave up 0 bases, with 17 bases separating them. Germline loops: CDR1 SGHAT, CDR2 FQNNGV. This CDR3 comprises 17 residues. The V gene is TRBV11-2, the J gene TRBJ2-4; D may correspond to TRBD1 or TRBD2 (7 bases each). Sequencing was carried out using PBMCs or a T cell subset sorted from them (not recorded which). The clonotype comes from an adult woman who had mild COVID-19 (a few samples of this study predate the infection). Cell type and time point are not known. In DNA form, the CDR3 reads TGTGCCAGCAGCCCCAGGGGGGGCAGTCTAGCCAAAAACATTCAGTACTTC. It is translated as CASSPRGGSLAKNIQYF.